Shown below are 5 T cell receptor beta chains from a single sample sequenced in a study of shared clonotypes between healthy human individuals. The table came from immunoSEQ multiplex PCR; TCRdb's copy has only in-frame clones and leaves some out. The data hold roughly 1,600,000 clones, with 98% observed a single time. Sequenced material: naive CD4+ T cells sorted from blood. Stated subset: CD45RA+ positively selected. The receptors were gathered from a man aged 25 to 40 in good health.

The rearrangement joins TRBV2 to TRBJ2-7; no definite D call. V was cut by 8 bases and J by 3 bases, with 14 bases left in between. The CDR3 is 13 residues long. CDR1 is SNHLY and CDR2 is FYNNEI in the germline V gene. The CDR3 here is CASGRLDHYEQYF. CDR3 sequence (DNA): TGTGCCAGCGGACGACTCGACCACTACGAGCAGTACTTC.

To note about this clone: Different DNA sequences within this sample yield the same CDR3. This chain connects TRBV2 to TRBJ1-1, with TRBD1 identical over 8 bases. Germline assignment: CDR1 SNHLY and CDR2 FYNNEI. The CDR3 loop spans 13 amino acids. V dropped 2 bases and J dropped 8; count of bases not matched to a gene: 4. The chain's CDR3 is CASSERTGLEAFF. The CDR3, as DNA: TGTGCCAGCAGTGAAAGGACAGGGTTAGAAGCTTTCTTT. Using reference TRBV2 and TRBJ1-1 for the parts outside the CDR3, the full variable domain is EPEVTQTPSHQVTQMGQEVILRCVPISNHLYFYWYRQILGQKVEFLVSFYNNEISEKSEIFDDQFSVERPDGSNFTLKIRSTKLEDSAMYFCASSERTGLEAFFGQGTRLTVV.

The V call is TRBV6-1, the J call TRBJ2-1; 8 nucleotides align to TRBD1. Germline-derived CDR1 and CDR2 are MNHNS and SASEGT. V was pared by 10 bases and J by 4 bases, with 12 bases of the junction left unmatched. This CDR3 has 15 residues. CDR3 DNA sequence: TGTGCCACCGACCTTCGCCAGGGGGCTTACAATGAGCAGTTCTTC. Translating it yields CATDLRQGAYNEQFF.

With respect to this clone: Distinct nucleotide sequences in the sample also encode this CDR3. This sequence joins TRBV7-2 and TRBJ1-4; 7 bases align to TRBD1. Trimming took 2 bases from V and 8 from J; bases not matched to a gene: 5. The V gene's germline CDR1 is SGHTA and CDR2 FQGNSA. The CDR3 totals 14 residues. CDR3 sequence: CASSLRQGVEKLFF. In DNA, the CDR3 is TGTGCCAGCAGCTTAAGACAGGGAGTGGAAAAACTGTTTTTT.

The genes are TRBV19 and TRBJ1-3; D remains ambiguous. CDR1 and CDR2 (germline): LNHDA, SQIVND (reference sequence). This CDR3 spans 12 amino acids. V dropped 11 bases and J dropped 0 bases, with 8 bases sitting between them. This CDR3 reads CAPPFSGNTIYF. The CDR3 DNA follows: TGTGCCCCACCGTTCTCTGGAAACACCATATATTTT.